The T cell receptor (beta chain) described here comes from a study of blood T cell repertoires in COVID-19. Trimming cost V 7 bases and J 8 bases, with 12 bases left between them. Looked up from germline, CDR1 is MDHEN and CDR2 is SYDVKM. The CDR3 spans 12 residues. Sequenced by immunoSEQ multiplex PCR; TCRdb stores in-frame clones only, minus some. The data show 85,000 to 95,000 clones, with about 78% seen just once and approximately 15% held by the top ten. V and J are TRBV28 and TRBJ2-1, with D possibly TRBD1 on 6 matching bases. This receptor was obtained from a woman of 80 years or more with acute or convalescent COVID-19. The sample comprised peripheral blood. The CDR3 DNA reads as TGTGCCAGCAACGGACAGTACGATGAGCAGTTCTTC. Protein product: CASNGQYDEQFF.